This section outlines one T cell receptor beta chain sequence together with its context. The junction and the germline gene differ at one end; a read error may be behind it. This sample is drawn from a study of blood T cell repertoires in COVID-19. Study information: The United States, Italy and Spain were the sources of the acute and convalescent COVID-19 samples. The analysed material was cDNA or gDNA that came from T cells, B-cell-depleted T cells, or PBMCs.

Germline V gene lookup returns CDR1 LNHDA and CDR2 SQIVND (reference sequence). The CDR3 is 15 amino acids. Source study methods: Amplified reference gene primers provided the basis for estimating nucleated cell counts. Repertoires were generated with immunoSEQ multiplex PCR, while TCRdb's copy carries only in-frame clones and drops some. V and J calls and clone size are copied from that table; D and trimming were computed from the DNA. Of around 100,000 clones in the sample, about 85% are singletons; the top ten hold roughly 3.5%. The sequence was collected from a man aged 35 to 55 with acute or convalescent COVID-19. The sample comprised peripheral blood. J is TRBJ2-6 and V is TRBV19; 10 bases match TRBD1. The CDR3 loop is CASSKRTGGDNVLTF. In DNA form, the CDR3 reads TGTGCCAGTAGTAAACGGACAGGGGGGGACAACGTCCTGACTTTC.